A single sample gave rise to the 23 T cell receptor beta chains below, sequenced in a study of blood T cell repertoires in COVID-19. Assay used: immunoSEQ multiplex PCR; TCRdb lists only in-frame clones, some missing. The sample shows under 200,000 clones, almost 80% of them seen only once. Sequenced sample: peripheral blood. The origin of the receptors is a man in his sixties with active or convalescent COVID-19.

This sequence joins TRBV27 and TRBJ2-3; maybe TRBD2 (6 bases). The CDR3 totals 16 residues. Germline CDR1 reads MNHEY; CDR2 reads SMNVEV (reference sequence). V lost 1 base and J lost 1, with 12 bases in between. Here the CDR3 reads CASSLYTGGGTDTQYF. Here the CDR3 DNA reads TGTGCCAGCAGTTTATATACCGGAGGGGGCACAGATACGCAGTATTTT.

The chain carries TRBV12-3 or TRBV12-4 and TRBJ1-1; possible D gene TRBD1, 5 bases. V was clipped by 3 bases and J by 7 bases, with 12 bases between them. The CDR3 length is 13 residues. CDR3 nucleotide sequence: TGTGCCAGCAGTTTTGTGGGGCTCAGTGAAGCTTTCTTT. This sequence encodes CASSFVGLSEAFF.

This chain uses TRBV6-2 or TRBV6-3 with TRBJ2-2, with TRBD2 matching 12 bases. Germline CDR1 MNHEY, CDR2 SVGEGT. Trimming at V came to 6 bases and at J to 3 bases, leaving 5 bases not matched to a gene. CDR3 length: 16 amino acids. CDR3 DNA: TGTGCCAGCAGCTCCGGACTAGCGGGATACACCGGGGAGCTGTTTTTT. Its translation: CASSSGLAGYTGELFF.

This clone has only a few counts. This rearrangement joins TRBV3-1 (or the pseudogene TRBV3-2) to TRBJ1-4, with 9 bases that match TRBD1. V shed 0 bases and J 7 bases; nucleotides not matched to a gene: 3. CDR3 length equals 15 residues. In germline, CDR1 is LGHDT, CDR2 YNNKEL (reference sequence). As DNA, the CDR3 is TGTGCCAGCAGCCAAGAGGGACAGGGTCCTGAAAAACTGTTTTTT. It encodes CASSQEGQGPEKLFF.

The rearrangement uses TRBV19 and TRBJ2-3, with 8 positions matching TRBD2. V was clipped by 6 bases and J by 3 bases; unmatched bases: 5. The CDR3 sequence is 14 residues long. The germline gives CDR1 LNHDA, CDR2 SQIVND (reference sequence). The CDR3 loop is CASRSGSGTDTQYF. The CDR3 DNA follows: TGTGCCAGTAGAAGCGGGAGTGGTACAGATACGCAGTATTTT.

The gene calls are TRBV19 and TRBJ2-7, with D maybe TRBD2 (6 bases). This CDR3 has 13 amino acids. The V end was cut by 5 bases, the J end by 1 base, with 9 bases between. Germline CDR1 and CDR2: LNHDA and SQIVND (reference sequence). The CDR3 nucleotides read TGTGCCAGTAGTGCTAGCGCATCCTACGAGCAGTACTTC. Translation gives CASSASASYEQYF. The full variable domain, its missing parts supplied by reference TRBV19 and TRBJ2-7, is DGGITQSPKYLFRKEGQNVTLSCEQNLNHDAMYWYRQDPGQGLRLIYYSQIVNDFQKGDIAEGYSVSREKKESFPLTVTSAQKNPTAFYLCASSASASYEQYFGPGTRLTVT.

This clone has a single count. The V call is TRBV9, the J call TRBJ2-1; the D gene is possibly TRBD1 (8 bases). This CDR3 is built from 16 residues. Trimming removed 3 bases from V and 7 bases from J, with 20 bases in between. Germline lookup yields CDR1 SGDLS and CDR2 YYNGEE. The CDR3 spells CASSAGGTGGDNEQFF. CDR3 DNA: TGTGCCAGCAGCGCCGGCGGCACAGGGGGGGATAATGAGCAGTTCTTC.

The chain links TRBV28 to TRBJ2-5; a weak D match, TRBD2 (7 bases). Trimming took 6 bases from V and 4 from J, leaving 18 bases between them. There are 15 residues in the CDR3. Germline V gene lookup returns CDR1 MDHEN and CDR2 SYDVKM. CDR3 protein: CASSQTLGGGETQYF. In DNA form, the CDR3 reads TGTGCCAGCAGCCAAACGTTAGGGGGGGGAGAGACCCAGTACTTC.

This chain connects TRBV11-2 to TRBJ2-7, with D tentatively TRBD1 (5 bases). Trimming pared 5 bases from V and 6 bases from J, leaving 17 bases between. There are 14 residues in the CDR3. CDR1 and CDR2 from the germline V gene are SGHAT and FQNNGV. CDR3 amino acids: CASSHSLRDFEQYF. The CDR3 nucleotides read TGTGCCAGCAGCCATTCGCTCAGGGATTTCGAGCAGTACTTC.

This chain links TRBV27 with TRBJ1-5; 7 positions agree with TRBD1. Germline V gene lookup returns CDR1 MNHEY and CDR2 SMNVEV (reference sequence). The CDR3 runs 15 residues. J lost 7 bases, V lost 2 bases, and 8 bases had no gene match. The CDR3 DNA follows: TGTGCCAGCAGTTTAATGACAGGGAGAGGGCAGCCCCAGCATTTT. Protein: CASSLMTGRGQPQHF.

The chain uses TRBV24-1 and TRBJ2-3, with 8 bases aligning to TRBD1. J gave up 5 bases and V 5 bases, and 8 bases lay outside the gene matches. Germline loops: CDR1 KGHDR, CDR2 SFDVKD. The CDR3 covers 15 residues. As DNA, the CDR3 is TGTGCCACCAGTGGGGCAGGGGGCTGGGGAGATACGCAGTATTTT. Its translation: CATSGAGGWGDTQYF.

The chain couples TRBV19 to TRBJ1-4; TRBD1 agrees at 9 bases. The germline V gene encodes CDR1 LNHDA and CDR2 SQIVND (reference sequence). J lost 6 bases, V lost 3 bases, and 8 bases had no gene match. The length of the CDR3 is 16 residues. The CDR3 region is CASSITGGRQDEKLFF. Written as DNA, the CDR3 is TGTGCCAGTAGTATTACAGGGGGCAGGCAGGATGAAAAACTGTTTTTT.

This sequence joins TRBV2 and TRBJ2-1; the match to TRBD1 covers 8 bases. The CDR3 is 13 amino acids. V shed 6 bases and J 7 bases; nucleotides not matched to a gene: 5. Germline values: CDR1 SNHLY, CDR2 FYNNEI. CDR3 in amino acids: CASRTGEWNEQFF. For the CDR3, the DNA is TGTGCCAGCAGGACAGGGGAATGGAATGAGCAGTTCTTC.

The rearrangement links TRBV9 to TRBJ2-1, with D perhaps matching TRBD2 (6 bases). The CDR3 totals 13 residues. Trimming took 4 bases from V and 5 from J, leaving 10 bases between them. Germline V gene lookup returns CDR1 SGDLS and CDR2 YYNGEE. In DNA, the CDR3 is TGTGCCAGCAGCTCCGGACTAAACAATGAGCAGTTCTTC. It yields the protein CASSSGLNNEQFF.

Written as DNA, the CDR3 is TGTGCCACCAGTGATCCCGGACAAGGCACTGAAGCTTTCTTT. The encoded protein is CATSDPGQGTEAFF. The V call is TRBV24-1, the J call TRBJ1-1, with D perhaps matching TRBD1 (5 bases). CDR3 size: 14 residues. Trimming cost V 3 bases and J 4 bases, with 11 bases left between them. Germline V gene data show CDR1 as KGHDR and CDR2 as SFDVKD.

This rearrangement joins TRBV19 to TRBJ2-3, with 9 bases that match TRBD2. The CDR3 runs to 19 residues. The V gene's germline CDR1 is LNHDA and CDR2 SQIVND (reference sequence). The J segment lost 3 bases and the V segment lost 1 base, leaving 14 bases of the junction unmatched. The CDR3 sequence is CASSIGAPSIAGETDTQYF. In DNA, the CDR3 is TGTGCCAGTAGTATAGGGGCCCCTTCGATAGCGGGAGAGACAGATACGCAGTATTTT.

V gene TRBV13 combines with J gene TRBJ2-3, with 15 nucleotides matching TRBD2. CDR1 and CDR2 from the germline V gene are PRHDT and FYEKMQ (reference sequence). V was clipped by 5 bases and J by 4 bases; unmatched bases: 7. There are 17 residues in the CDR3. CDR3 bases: TGTGCCAGCAGCATCGGACTAGCGGGAGGGGCTGCAGATACGCAGTATTTT. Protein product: CASSIGLAGGAADTQYF.

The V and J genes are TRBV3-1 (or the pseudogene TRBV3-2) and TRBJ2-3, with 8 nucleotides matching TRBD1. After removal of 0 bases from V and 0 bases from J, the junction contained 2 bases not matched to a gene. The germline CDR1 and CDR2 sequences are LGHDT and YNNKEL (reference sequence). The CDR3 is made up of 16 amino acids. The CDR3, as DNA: TGTGCCAGCAGCCAAGATTGGACAGGGAGCACAGATACGCAGTATTTT. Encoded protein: CASSQDWTGSTDTQYF.

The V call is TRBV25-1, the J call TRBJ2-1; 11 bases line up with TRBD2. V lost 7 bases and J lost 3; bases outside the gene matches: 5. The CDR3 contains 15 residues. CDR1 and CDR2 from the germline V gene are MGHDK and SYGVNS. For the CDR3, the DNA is TGTGCCAGCACAAATCTAGCGGGAGGCTACAATGAGCAGTTCTTC. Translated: CASTNLAGGYNEQFF.

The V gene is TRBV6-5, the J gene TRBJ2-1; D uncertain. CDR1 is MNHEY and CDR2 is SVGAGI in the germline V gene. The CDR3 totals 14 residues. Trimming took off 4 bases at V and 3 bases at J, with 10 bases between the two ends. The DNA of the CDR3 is TGTGCCAGCAGTTCGGATTGGAGCTACAATGAGCAGTTCTTC. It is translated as CASSSDWSYNEQFF.

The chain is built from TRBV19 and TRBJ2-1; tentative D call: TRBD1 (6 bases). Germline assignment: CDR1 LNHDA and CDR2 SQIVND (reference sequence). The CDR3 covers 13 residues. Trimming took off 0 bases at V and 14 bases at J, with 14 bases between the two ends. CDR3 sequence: CASSIEGAGVKFF. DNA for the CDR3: TGTGCCAGTAGTATAGAGGGGGCAGGGGTTAAGTTCTTC. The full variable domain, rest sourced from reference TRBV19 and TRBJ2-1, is DGGITQSPKYLFRKEGQNVTLSCEQNLNHDAMYWYRQDPGQGLRLIYYSQIVNDFQKGDIAEGYSVSREKKESFPLTVTSAQKNPTAFYLCASSIEGAGVKFFGPGTRLTVL.

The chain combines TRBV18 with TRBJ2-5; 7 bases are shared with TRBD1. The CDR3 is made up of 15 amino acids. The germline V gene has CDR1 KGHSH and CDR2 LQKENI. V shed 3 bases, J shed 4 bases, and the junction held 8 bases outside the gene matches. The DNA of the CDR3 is TGTGCCAGCTCACCCGACAGGGTGCCAGGAGAGACCCAGTACTTC. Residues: CASSPDRVPGETQYF.

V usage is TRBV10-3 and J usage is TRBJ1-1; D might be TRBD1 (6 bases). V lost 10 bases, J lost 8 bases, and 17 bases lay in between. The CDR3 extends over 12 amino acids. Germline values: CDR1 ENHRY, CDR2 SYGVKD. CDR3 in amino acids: CATTTGNSEAFF. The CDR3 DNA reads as TGTGCCACGACTACAGGGAATTCGGAAGCTTTCTTT.